The sequence of this T cell receptor beta chain was determined in a study of blood T cell repertoires in COVID-19 (dated by TCRdb to the early 2020s). Context from the whole study: The collaborator samples originated in the United States, Italy and Spain and spanned the acute and convalescent phases of COVID-19. The material from the prospective study consisted of cDNA or gDNA derived from T cells, B-cell-depleted T cells, or PBMCs. Samples were obtained from the ongoing ImmuneRACE study (first 160 participants) and from 1,200 or so subjects provided by 6 global collaborators. Where HLA class I and class II types were available, the types were taken from metadata supplied by the sample provider, not from assay-based typing. The dataset comprised deeply sampled blood TCRbeta repertoires from subjects exposed to, actively infected with, or recovered from COVID-19. The repertoires were released in a freely available public database intended as a resource for research on the immune response to SARS-CoV-2. A de-identified subject ID, COVID-19 status, age in years and sex were almost always included in the sample metadata.

Remarks on this clone: The specificity of this receptor is unknown. One base away there is no much larger clone; base qualities are not given.

Results the study describes overall, beyond this receptor: The amount of clinical and demographic metadata varied by source and participant and was provided uncurated.

The germline V end is reduced by 3 bases and the J end by 4 bases; junction bases left unmatched: 5. Including cysteine and phenylalanine, the CDR3 has 15 amino acids. The read is trimmed to its CDR3 DNA, 45 bases read in frame from base 1. The germline V gene (reference sequence) specifies SEHNR as CDR1 and FQNEAQ as CDR2. The immunoSEQ Assay, a bias-controlled multiplex PCR, was used to amplify TCRbeta CDR3 regions from genomic DNA. In the authors' own workflow: Within the assay, amplification of reference gene primers was used to estimate how many nucleated cells each sample contained. To quantify the absolute abundance of each unique TCRbeta CDR3 rearrangement, sequence reads were collapsed and filtered. For each sample, productive Simpson clonality was calculated by taking the square root of Simpson's diversity index across productive rearrangements. TCRdb's version of the immuneACCESS table is confined to in-frame rearrangements and falls short of the full clone set. An unresolved V gene accounts for under half of the shortfall where checked; the remainder is of unknown origin. That table furnishes V, J and clone size, whereas the DNA furnished D and trimming. The sample has 5,000 to 7,000 clones on record, roughly 80% of them singletons. The ten largest make up around 8.8% of the sample.

Whole blood was collected in K2EDTA tubes by collaborating institutions according to the institutions' own protocols. For TCRbeta analysis, collaborators shipped samples in one of three forms: frozen whole blood, isolated PBMCs, or DNA extracted from either of those sample types. This sequence was found in a human donor with active COVID-19. The donor label of this sample is uncertain. This chain joins TRBV7-9 to TRBJ1-4, with 7 bases aligning to TRBD1. Sequenced material: peripheral blood. The CDR3 is CASSFRRQGNEKLFF. The DNA reads as follows: TGTGCCAGCAGCTTCCGCCGACAGGGTAATGAAAAACTGTTTTTT.